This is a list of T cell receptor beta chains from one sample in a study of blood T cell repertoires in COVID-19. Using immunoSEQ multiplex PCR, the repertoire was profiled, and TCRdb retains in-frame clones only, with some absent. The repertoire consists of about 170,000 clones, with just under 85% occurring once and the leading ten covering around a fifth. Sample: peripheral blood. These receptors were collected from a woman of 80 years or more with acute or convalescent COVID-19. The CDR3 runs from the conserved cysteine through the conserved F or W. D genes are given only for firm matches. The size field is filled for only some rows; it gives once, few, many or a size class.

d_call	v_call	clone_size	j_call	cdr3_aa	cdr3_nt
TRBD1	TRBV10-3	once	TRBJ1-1	CAISDRGNTEAFF	TGTGCCATCAGCGACAGGGGAAACACTGAAGCTTTCTTT
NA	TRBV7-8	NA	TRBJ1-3	CASSPTGQGNTIYF	TGTGCCAGCAGCCCTACTGGGCAAGGAAACACCATATATTTT
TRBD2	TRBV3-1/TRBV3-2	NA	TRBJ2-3	CASSLGLAGGGTQYF	TGTGCCAGCAGCCTCGGACTAGCGGGAGGCGGTACGCAGTATTTT
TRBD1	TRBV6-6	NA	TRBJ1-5	CASSRDRTSNQPQHF	TGTGCCAGCAGCCGGGACAGGACCAGCAATCAGCCCCAGCATTTT
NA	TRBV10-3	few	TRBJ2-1	CAISELQKGGEQFF	TGTGCCATCAGTGAGCTCCAAAAGGGAGGCGAGCAGTTCTTC
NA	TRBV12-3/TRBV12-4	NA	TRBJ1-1	CATTGSGVTEAFF	TGTGCCACCACTGGATCAGGGGTAACTGAAGCTTTCTTT
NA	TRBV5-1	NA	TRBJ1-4	CASSLAAGSGEKLFF	TGCGCCAGCAGCTTGGCAGCAGGTTCAGGTGAAAAACTGTTTTTT
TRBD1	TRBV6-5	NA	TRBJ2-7	CASSFFRDSSYEQYF	TGTGCCAGCAGTTTCTTCCGGGACAGCTCCTACGAGCAGTACTTC
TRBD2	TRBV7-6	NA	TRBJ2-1	CASSSSGLALDEQFF	TGTGCCAGCAGCTCCTCGGGACTAGCTCTTGATGAGCAGTTCTTC
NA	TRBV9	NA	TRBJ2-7	CASSVGPPGGEQYF	TGTGCCAGCAGCGTAGGCCCCCCTGGGGGGGAGCAGTACTTC
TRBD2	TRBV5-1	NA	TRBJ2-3	CASSLGLAGGTDTQYF	TGCGCCAGCAGCTTGGGACTAGCGGGAGGTACAGATACGCAGTATTTT
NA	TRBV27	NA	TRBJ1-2	CASSLNPAGARGYTF	TGTGCCAGCAGTTTAAACCCCGCGGGGGCCAGGGGCTACACCTTC
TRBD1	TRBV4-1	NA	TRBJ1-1	CASSPPGQPQSGAFF	TGCGCCAGCAGCCCTCCGGGACAGCCACAGTCTGGAGCTTTCTTT
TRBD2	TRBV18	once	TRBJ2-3	CASSPLRSAGGTDTQYF	TGTGCCAGCTCACCTCTGAGGTCAGCGGGGGGCACAGATACGCAGTATTTT
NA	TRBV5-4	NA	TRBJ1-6	CASSLVAGISSYNSPLHF	TGTGCCAGCAGCTTGGTAGCGGGGATAAGCTCCTATAATTCACCCCTCCACTTT